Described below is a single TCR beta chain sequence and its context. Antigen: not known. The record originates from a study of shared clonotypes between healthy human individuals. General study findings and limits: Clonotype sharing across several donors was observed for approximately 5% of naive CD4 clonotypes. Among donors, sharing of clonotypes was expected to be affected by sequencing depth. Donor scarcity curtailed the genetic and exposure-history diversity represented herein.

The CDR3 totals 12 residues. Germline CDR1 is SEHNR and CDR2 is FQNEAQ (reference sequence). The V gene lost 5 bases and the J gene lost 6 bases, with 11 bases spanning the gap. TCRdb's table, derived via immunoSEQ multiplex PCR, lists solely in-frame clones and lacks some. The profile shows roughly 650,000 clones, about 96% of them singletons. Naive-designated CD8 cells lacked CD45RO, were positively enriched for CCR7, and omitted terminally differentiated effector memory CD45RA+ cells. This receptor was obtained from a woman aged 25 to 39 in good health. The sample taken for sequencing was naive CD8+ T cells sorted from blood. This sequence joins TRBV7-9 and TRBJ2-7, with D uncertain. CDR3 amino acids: CASSTDQSEQYF. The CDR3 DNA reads TGTGCCAGCAGCACGGACCAAAGCGAGCAGTACTTC.